This T cell receptor (beta chain) was captured in a study of a mutant IDH1 vaccine in newly diagnosed glioma. Study summary: Former treatment meant radiotherapy, temozolomide, or both; the majority had gotten both.

The CDR3 length is 14 residues. Trimming removed 0 bases from V and 3 bases from J; junction bases left unmatched: 3. Germline assignment: CDR1 SGHNT and CDR2 YYREEE (reference sequence). The study, taken as a whole, reports: 93.3% of patients showed vaccine-induced immune responses across multiple MHC alleles.

Profiled with immunoSEQ multiplex PCR; TCRdb holds only in-frame clones, not every one. The repertoire holds more than 50,000 clones, with less than 75% as singletons. The time point here: week 47, end of study. Vaccine doses each comprised 300 ug of mutant IDH1 20-mer peptide, with topical imiquimod. This clone was counted a single time. Its specificity is unknown. The chain links TRBV5-4 to TRBJ2-7; 7 bases are a match to TRBD2. This sequence originates from a man aged 35 to 55 with glioma. Some clones in this sample may be carry-over from other donors' samples. Here the sequenced sample was peripheral blood mononuclear cells (PBMCs), taken from a glioma patient whose treatment included an IDH1 peptide vaccine. CDR3 in amino acids: CASSLAAGDYEQYF. The CDR3, as DNA: TGTGCCAGCAGCTTGGCCGCGGGGGACTACGAGCAGTACTTC. Full variable domain (rest looked up from reference TRBV5-4 and TRBJ2-7): ETGVTQSPTHLIKTRGQQVTLRCSSQSGHNTVSWYQQALGQGPQFIFQYYREEENGRGNFPPRFSGLQFPNYSSELNVNALELDDSALYLCASSLAAGDYEQYFGPGTRLTVT.